This is a list of T cell receptor beta chains from one sample in a study of blood T cell repertoires in COVID-19. Profiled with immunoSEQ multiplex PCR; TCRdb holds only in-frame clones, not every one. This sample has hundreds of thousands of clones, with around 90% found just once. What was sequenced was peripheral blood. The source is a man between 60 and 75 years old who had recovered from COVID-19. Both conserved end residues are part of each CDR3. A D gene is named only where the DNA matches it firmly. A row's size may be missing; if present it is once, few, many or a size class.

D	J	size	V	DNA	CDR3
NA	TRBJ1-5	NA	TRBV25-1	TGTGCCAGCAGTGACTTAGGGAGTCAGCCCCAGCATTTT	CASSDLGSQPQHF
NA	TRBJ1-1	NA	TRBV7-2	TGTGCCAGCAGCCCGAGGACCGGAGGGTACACTGAAGCTTTCTTT	CASSPRTGGYTEAFF
NA	TRBJ2-3	many	TRBV7-9	TGTGCCAGCAGCTTATCTGGGGCAGGGCGGTTGGATACGCAGTATTTT	CASSLSGAGRLDTQYF
NA	TRBJ2-3	NA	TRBV11-2	TGTGCCAGCAGCTTAGTGGGTCTCCTACAGGATACGCAGTATTTT	CASSLVGLLQDTQYF
TRBD2	TRBJ2-1	NA	TRBV24-1	TGTGCCACCGCGGGGCTAGCGGGAACCTCCTACAATGAGCAGTTCTTC	CATAGLAGTSYNEQFF
NA	TRBJ2-4	NA	TRBV19	TGTGCCAGTGGGCGGGCTAAACTAGCCAAAAACATTCAGTACTTC	CASGRAKLAKNIQYF
TRBD2	TRBJ2-2	NA	TRBV5-1	TGCGCCAGCAGCAAGGGACTAGCGGCCGGCGGGACCGGGGAGCTGTTTTTT	CASSKGLAAGGTGELFF
NA	TRBJ2-3	once	TRBV5-5	TGTGCCAGCAGCTTGGATGGTGCTACGAACACAGATACGCAGTATTTT	CASSLDGATNTDTQYF
TRBD2	TRBJ2-3	NA	TRBV4-1	TGCGCCAGCAGCCAAGATCGGGATAGCGGGGGGTGGGCAGATACGCAGTATTTT	CASSQDRDSGGWADTQYF
NA	TRBJ1-4	NA	TRBV5-5	TGTGCCAGCAGCTTGCAGGGGCCGCAGGGGCTGGCAAAACTGTTTTTT	CASSLQGPQGLAKLFF
NA	TRBJ2-7	NA	TRBV6-2/TRBV6-3	TGTGCCAGCAGTTACCAGGGTAACGGCTACGAGCAGTACTTC	CASSYQGNGYEQYF
NA	TRBJ2-2	NA	TRBV6-5	TGTGCCAGCAGAAAACTAATCAACACCGGGGAGCTGTTTTTT	CASRKLINTGELFF
TRBD1	TRBJ2-5	NA	TRBV18	TGTGCCAGCTCACCCCTCGGACAGGGGGAGACCCAGTACTTC	CASSPLGQGETQYF
TRBD1	TRBJ2-1	NA	TRBV3-1/TRBV3-2	TGTGCCAGCAGCCAACCCGGACAGGGGCTGTACAATGAGCAGTTCTTC	CASSQPGQGLYNEQFF
TRBD1	TRBJ2-1	NA	TRBV10-3	TGTGCCATCACCGAGAGGGGGACAGGGAACAATGAGCAGTTCTTC	CAITERGTGNNEQFF
NA	TRBJ1-5	few	TRBV24-1	TGTGCCACCAGTGGGCGGGGGCTTCAGCCCCAGCATTTT	CATSGRGLQPQHF
TRBD2	TRBJ2-1	NA	TRBV3-1/TRBV3-2	TGTGCCAGCAGCCACCGGGGAGGGGTCAATGAGCAGTTCTTC	CASSHRGGVNEQFF
NA	TRBJ2-1	NA	TRBV5-1	TGCGCCAGCCGTCGAAGCGGAAGCTCCTACAATGAGCAGTTCTTC	CASRRSGSSYNEQFF
NA	TRBJ2-2	once	TRBV12-3/TRBV12-4	TGTGCCAGCGGAACAGGGTCCGGGGAGCTGTTTTTT	CASGTGSGELFF
NA	TRBJ2-2	NA	TRBV18	TGTGCCAGCTCACCACGGCAGGCAGAGAACACCGGGGAGCTGTTTTTT	CASSPRQAENTGELFF
NA	TRBJ2-3	NA	TRBV5-1	TGCGCCAGCAGTTCGACAGCACCACACACAGATACGCAGTATTTT	CASSSTAPHTDTQYF
NA	TRBJ1-3	NA	TRBV21-1	TGTGCCAGCAGCAAAGTGGAGGTCCCCATCTCTGGAAACACCATATATTTT	CASSKVEVPISGNTIYF
TRBD1	TRBJ1-3	NA	TRBV9	TGTGCCAGCAGCGTAGACTGGACAGGGATTGGAAACACCATATATTTT	CASSVDWTGIGNTIYF
TRBD2	TRBJ2-5	NA	TRBV5-1	TGCGCCAGCAGCCCCGTTCCTAGCGGGGGCCGACAAGAGACCCAGTACTTC	CASSPVPSGGRQETQYF
TRBD2	TRBJ2-1	NA	TRBV7-9	TGTGCCAGCAGCTCAGGGACTAGCGGGGGAAGGGAGCAGTTCTTC	CASSSGTSGGREQFF
TRBD2	TRBJ2-5	NA	TRBV29-1	TGCAGCGTTGAGAGACTAGCGGGGGGTTTGGAGACCCAGTACTTC	CSVERLAGGLETQYF
NA	TRBJ2-5	NA	TRBV6-1	TGTGCCAGCAGTGACCCGGATCCTAGGGGGCGGGGGACCCAGTACTTC	CASSDPDPRGRGTQYF
NA	TRBJ1-1	few	TRBV3-1/TRBV3-2	TGTGCCAGCAGCCAAATAAGCTACACTGAAGCTTTCTTT	CASSQISYTEAFF
NA	TRBJ1-6	once	TRBV19	TGTGCCAGTAGAATGTCGGGACCCCTCCACTTT	CASRMSGPLHF
TRBD2	TRBJ2-2	NA	TRBV25-1	TGTGCCAGCAGAAAAGCGGGGGGGGCCGGGGAGCTGTTTTTT	CASRKAGGAGELFF
NA	TRBJ1-1	NA	TRBV15	TGTGCCACCAGCCCCCACGGCGGCGCAAACACTGAAGCTTTCTTT	CATSPHGGANTEAFF
NA	TRBJ2-3	NA	TRBV7-2	TGTGCCAGCAGCTCTACGGCTGCGGGGGCTACCTCTAGCACAGATACGCAGTATTTT	CASSSTAAGATSSTDTQYF
NA	TRBJ1-4	NA	TRBV5-1	TGCGCCAGCAGCGCGGCGTGGAACAATGAAAAACTGTTTTTT	CASSAAWNNEKLFF
NA	TRBJ1-5	few	TRBV21-1	TGTGCCAGCAGCAAAGCGGAGCGAATACCCAATCAGCCCCAGCATTTT	CASSKAERIPNQPQHF
TRBD1	TRBJ1-2	NA	TRBV27	TGTGCCAGCAGTCTCCGACAGGGGGGTGGCTACACCTTC	CASSLRQGGGYTF
NA	TRBJ2-3	NA	TRBV28	TGTGCCAGCAGTACCTCATTTGACACTAGCACAGATACGCAGTATTTT	CASSTSFDTSTDTQYF
TRBD1	TRBJ2-3	NA	TRBV18	TGTGCCAGCCGCGATCCGGGACAGGGGGCGTCTCGATTTGAAGATACGCAGTATTTT	CASRDPGQGASRFEDTQYF
NA	TRBJ2-1	NA	TRBV12-5	TGTGCTAGTGGTTTGGTATCGGGAAATGAGCAGTTCTTC	CASGLVSGNEQFF
NA	TRBJ1-1	NA	TRBV5-4	TGTGCCAGCAGCGACGGGACAATTTCTGAAGCTTTCTTT	CASSDGTISEAFF
TRBD1	TRBJ1-6	few	TRBV6-5	TGTGCCAGCAGTTACTCTACCAGGGGGGACTCACCCCTCCACTTT	CASSYSTRGDSPLHF
NA	TRBJ1-1	NA	TRBV5-1	TGCGCCAGCAGCTTAATAGAGGCCGGGTACACTGAAGCTTTCTTT	CASSLIEAGYTEAFF
TRBD1	TRBJ2-1	NA	TRBV24-1	TGTGCCACCAGAGACAGGGCTGCTGGGCCCTACAATGAGCAGTTCTTC	CATRDRAAGPYNEQFF
TRBD1	TRBJ1-3	NA	TRBV24-1	TGTGCCACCGAGGACAGGGCCGGAAACACCATATATTTT	CATEDRAGNTIYF